This T cell receptor (beta chain) was retrieved from a study of shared clonotypes between healthy human individuals. The CDR3 consists of 14 residues. The V and J ends lost 4 bases and 5 bases, in that order; junction bases with no gene match: 7. The germline V gene has CDR1 SGHAT and CDR2 FQNNGV. Data came from immunoSEQ multiplex PCR; TCRdb stores just in-frame clones and leaves some out. The table has around 700,000 clones, around four fifths seen once. J is TRBJ1-1 and V is TRBV11-2, with 7 bases lining up with TRBD1. The TCR comes from a woman younger than 45 in good health. The sequenced sample was memory CD4+ T cells sorted from blood. Described subset: CD45RA-negative fraction. For the CDR3, the DNA is TGTGCCAGCAGCTCACAGGGGCAAAGGACTGAAGCTTTCTTT. It yields the protein CASSSQGQRTEAFF.